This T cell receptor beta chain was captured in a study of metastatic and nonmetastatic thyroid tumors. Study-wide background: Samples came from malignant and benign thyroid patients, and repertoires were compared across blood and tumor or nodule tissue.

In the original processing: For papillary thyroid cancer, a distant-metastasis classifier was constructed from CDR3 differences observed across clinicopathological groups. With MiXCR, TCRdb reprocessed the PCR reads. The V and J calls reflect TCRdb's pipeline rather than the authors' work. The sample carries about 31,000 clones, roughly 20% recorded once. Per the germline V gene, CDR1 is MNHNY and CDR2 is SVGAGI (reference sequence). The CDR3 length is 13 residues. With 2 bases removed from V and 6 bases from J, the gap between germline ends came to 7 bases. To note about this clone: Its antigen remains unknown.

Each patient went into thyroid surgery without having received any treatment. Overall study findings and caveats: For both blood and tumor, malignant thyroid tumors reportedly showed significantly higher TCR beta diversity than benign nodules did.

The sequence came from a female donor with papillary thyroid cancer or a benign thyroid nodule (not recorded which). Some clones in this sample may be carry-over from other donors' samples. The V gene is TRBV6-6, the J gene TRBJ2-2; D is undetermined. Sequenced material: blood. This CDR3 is CASSYGLSGELFF. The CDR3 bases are TGTGCCAGCAGTTACGGGCTTTCCGGGGAGCTGTTTTTT.